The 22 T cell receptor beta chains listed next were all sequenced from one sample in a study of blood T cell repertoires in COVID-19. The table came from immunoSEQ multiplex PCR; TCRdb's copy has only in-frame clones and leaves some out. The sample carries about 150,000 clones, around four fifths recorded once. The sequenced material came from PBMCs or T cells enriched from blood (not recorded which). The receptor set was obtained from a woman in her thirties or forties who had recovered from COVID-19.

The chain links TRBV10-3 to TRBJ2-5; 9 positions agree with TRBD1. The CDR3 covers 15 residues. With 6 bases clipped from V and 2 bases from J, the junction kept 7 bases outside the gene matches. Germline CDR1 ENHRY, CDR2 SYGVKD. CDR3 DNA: TGTGCCATCAGCACCCACAGGGGGCTTCAAGAGACCCAGTACTTC. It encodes CAISTHRGLQETQYF.

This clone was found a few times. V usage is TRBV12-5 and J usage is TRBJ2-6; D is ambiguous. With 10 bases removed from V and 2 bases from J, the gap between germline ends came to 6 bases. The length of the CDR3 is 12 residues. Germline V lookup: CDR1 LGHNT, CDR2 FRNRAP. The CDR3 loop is CAIRAGANVLTF. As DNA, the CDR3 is TGTGCTATCCGGGCTGGGGCCAACGTCCTGACTTTC.

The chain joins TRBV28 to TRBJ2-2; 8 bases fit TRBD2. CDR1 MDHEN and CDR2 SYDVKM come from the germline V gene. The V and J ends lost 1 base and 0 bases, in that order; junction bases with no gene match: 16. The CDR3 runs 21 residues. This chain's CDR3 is CASSLSPNPSGSASNTGELFF. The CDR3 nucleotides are TGTGCCAGCAGTTTATCACCAAATCCGAGCGGGAGCGCTTCGAACACCGGGGAGCTGTTTTTT.

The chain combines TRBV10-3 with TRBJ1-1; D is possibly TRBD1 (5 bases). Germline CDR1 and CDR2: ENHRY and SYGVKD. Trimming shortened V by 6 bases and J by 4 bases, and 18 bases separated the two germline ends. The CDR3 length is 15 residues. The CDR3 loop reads CAIREPGTGGTEAFF. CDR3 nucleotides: TGTGCCATCAGAGAGCCCGGAACGGGGGGCACTGAAGCTTTCTTT.

The CDR3 sequence is CASSGLGVGNYGYTF. The CDR3 DNA reads as TGTGCCAGTAGTGGCCTGGGCGTGGGTAACTATGGCTACACCTTC. This chain links TRBV19 with TRBJ1-2; D is unresolved. Germline V gives CDR1 LNHDA, CDR2 SQIVND (reference sequence). The V gene lost 5 bases and the J gene lost 1 base, with 14 bases spanning the gap. The CDR3 has 15 residues.

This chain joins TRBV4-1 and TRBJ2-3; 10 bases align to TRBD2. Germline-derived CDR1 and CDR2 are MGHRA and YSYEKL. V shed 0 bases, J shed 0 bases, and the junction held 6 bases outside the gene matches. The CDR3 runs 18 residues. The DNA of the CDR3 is TGCGCCAGCAGCCAAGATCCCCTGACTAGCGGGAGCACAGATACGCAGTATTTT. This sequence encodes CASSQDPLTSGSTDTQYF.

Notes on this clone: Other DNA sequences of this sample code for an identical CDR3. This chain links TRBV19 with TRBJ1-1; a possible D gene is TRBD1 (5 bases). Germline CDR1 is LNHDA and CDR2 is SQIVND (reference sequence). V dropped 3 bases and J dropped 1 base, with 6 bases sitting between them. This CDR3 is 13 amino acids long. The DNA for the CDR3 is TGTGCCAGTAGTATTGACAGGAACACTGAAGCTTTCTTT. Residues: CASSIDRNTEAFF.

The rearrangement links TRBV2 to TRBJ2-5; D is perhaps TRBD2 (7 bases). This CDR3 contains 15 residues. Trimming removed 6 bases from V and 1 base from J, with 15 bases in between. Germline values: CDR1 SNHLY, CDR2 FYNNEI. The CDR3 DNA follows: TGTGCCAGCAGCAAAGCGGGGACATCCCAAGAGACCCAGTACTTC. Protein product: CASSKAGTSQETQYF.

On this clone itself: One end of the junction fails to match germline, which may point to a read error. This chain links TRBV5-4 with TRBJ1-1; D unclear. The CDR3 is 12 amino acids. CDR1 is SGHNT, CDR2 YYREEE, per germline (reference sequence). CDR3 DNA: TGTGCCAGCAGCTTTAGGAGCAGCGCGGGTGTTTTT. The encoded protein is CASSFRSSAGVF.

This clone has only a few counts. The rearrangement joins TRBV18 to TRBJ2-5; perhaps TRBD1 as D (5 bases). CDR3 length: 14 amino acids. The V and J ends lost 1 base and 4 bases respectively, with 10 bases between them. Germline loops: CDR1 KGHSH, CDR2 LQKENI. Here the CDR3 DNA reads TGTGCCAGCTCACCACAAACCCAGGGAGAGACCCAGTACTTC. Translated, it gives CASSPQTQGETQYF.

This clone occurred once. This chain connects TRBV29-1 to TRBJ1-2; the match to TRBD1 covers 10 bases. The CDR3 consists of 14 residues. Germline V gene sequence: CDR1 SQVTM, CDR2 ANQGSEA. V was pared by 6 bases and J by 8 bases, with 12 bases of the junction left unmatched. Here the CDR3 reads CSVEEPGQGRGYTF. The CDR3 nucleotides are TGCAGCGTGGAGGAGCCGGGACAGGGGCGCGGCTACACCTTC.

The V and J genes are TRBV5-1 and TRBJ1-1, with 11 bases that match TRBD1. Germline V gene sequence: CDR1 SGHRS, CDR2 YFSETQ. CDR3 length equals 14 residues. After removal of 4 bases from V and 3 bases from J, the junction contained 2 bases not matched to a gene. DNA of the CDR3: TGCGCCAGCAGCGGGGGACAGGGGGACACTGAAGCTTTCTTT. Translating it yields CASSGGQGDTEAFF. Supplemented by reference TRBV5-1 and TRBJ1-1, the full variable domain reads KAGVTQTPRYLIKTRGQQVTLSCSPISGHRSVSWYQQTPGQGLQFLFEYFSETQRNKGNFPGRFSGRQFSNSRSEMNVSTLELGDSALYLCASSGGQGDTEAFFGQGTRLTVV.

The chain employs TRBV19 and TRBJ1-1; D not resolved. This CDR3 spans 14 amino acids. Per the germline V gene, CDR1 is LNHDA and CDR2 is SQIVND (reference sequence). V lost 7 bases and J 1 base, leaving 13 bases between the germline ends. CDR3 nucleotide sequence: TGTGCCAGTATGAGGTTACTACGGAACACTGAAGCTTTCTTT. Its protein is CASMRLLRNTEAFF.

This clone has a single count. The CDR3 loop reads CATSDLTGETQYF. CDR3 sequence (DNA): TGTGCCACCAGTGATTTAACAGGGGAGACCCAGTACTTC. The chain couples TRBV24-1 to TRBJ2-5; maybe TRBD1 (6 bases). There are 13 residues in the CDR3. The germline V gene encodes CDR1 KGHDR and CDR2 SFDVKD. Trimming took off 1 base at V and 5 bases at J, with 7 bases between the two ends.

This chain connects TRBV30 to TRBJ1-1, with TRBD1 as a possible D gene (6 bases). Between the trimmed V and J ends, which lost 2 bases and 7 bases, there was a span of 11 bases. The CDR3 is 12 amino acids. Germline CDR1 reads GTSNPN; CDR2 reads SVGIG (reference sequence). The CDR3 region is CAWSPNRVEAFF. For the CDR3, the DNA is TGTGCCTGGAGTCCTAACAGGGTTGAAGCTTTCTTT.

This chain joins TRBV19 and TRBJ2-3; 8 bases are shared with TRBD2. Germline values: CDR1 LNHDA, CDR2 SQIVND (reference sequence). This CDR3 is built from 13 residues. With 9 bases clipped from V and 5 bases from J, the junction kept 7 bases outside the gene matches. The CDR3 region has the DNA TGTGCCAGCCGGAGCGGGGGAGGAGATACGCAGTATTTT. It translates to CASRSGGGDTQYF. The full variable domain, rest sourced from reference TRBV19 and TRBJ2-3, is DGGITQSPKYLFRKEGQNVTLSCEQNLNHDAMYWYRQDPGQGLRLIYYSQIVNDFQKGDIAEGYSVSREKKESFPLTVTSAQKNPTAFYLCASRSGGGDTQYFGPGTRLTVL.

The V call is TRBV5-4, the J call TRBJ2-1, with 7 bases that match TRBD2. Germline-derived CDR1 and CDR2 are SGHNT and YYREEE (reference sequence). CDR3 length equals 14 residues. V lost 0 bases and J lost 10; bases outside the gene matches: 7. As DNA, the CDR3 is TGTGCCAGCAGCTTGGGCCCTTCGGGGGGAGAGCAGTTCTTC. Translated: CASSLGPSGGEQFF.

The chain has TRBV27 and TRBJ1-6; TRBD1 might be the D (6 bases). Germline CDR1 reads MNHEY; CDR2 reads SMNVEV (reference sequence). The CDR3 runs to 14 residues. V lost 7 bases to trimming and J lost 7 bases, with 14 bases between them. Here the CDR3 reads CASTPGQGNSPLHF. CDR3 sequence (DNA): TGTGCCAGCACCCCTGGGCAGGGGAATTCACCCCTCCACTTT.

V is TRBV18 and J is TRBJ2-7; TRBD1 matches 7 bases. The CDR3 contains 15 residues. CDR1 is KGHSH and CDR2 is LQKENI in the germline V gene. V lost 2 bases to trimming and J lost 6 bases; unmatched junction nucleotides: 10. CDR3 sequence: CASSPTGTAHGEQYF. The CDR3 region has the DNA TGTGCCAGCTCACCAACCGGGACAGCACACGGCGAGCAGTACTTC.

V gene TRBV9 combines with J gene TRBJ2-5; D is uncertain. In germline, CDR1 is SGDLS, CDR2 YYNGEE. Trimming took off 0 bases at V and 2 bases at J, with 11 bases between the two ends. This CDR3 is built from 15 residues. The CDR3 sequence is CASSVVPGDQETQYF. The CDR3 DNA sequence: TGTGCCAGCAGCGTAGTCCCCGGAGATCAAGAGACCCAGTACTTC. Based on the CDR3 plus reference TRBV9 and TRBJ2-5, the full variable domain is DSGVTQTPKHLITATGQRVTLRCSPRSGDLSVYWYQQSLDQGLQFLIQYYNGEERAKGNILERFSAQQFPDLHSELNLSSLELGDSALYFCASSVVPGDQETQYFGPGTRLLVL.

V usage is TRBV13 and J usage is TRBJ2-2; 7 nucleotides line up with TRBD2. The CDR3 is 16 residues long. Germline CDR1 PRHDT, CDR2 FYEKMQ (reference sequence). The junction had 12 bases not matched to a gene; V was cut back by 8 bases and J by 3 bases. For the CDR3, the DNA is TGTGCCAGCCGGGTGGGCGGGAGAAAGGACACCGGGGAGCTGTTTTTT. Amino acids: CASRVGGRKDTGELFF.

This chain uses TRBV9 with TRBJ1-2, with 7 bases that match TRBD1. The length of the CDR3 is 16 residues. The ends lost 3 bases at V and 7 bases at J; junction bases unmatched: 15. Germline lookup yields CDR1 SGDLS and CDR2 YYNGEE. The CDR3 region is CASSEPGTALAPGYTF. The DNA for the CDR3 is TGTGCCAGCAGCGAGCCCGGGACAGCCTTGGCCCCTGGCTACACCTTC.